One TCR beta chain is described in this entry. This specimen comes from a study of shared clonotypes between healthy human individuals. Sequencing used immunoSEQ multiplex PCR; TCRdb keeps in-frame clones, though not all of them. The table lists around 2.5 million clones, 80% to 95% of them singletons. V dropped 5 bases and J dropped 6; count of bases not matched to a gene: 5. CDR1 is SGHTA and CDR2 is FQGTGA in the germline V gene. The CDR3 consists of 14 residues. The sequence was collected from a man aged 18 to 30 in good health. Some clones in this sample may be carry-over from other donors' samples. Sequences were obtained from naive CD4+ T cells from PBMCs. Stated subset: CD45RA+ positively selected. The rearrangement uses TRBV7-3 and TRBJ2-2; 8 bases are shared with TRBD1. CDR3 bases: TGTGCCAGCAGCCAGGACAGGGAGGCCGGGGAGCTGTTTTTT. It is translated as CASSQDREAGELFF.